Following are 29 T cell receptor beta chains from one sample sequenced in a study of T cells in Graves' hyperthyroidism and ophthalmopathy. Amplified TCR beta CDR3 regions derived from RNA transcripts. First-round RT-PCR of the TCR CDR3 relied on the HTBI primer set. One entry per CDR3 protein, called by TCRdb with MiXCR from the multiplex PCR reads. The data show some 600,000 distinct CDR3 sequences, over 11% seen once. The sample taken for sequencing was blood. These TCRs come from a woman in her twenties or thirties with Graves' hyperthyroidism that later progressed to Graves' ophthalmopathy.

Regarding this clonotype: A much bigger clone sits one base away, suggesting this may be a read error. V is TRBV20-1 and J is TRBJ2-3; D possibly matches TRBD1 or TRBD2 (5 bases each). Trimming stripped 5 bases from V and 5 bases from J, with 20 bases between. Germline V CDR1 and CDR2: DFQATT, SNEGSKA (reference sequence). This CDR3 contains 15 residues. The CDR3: CSAPTLRGGEDTQYF. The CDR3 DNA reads TGCAGTGCTCCTACTTTACGGGGCGGTGAAGATACGCAGTATTTT.

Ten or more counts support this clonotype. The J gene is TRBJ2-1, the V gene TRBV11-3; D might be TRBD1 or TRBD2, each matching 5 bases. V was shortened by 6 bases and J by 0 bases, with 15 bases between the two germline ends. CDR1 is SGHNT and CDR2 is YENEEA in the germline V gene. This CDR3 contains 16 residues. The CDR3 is CASRPSGTSSYNEQFF. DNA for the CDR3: TGTGCCAGCAGACCCTCCGGGACCAGCTCCTACAATGAGCAGTTCTTC.

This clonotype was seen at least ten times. As DNA, the CDR3 is TGTGCCAGTAGTATCACCGGGACAGGCTACAATGAGCAGTTCTTC. Encoded protein: CASSITGTGYNEQFF. This chain links TRBV19 with TRBJ2-1; TRBD1 matches 8 bases. The CDR3 has 15 amino acids. Unmatched junction bases numbered 4, after V lost 3 bases and J lost 3 bases. The germline V gene encodes CDR1 LNHDA and CDR2 SQIVND (reference sequence).

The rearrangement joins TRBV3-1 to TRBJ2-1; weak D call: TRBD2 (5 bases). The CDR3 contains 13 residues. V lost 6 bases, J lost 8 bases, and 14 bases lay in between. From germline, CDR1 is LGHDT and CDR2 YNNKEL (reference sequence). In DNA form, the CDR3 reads TGTGCCAGCAGTGGACTTGGAGTATATGAGCAGTTCTTC. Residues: CASSGLGVYEQFF.

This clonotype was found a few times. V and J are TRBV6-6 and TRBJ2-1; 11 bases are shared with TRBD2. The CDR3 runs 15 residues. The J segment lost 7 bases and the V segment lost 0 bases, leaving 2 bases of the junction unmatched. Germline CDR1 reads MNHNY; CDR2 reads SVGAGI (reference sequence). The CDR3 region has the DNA TGTGCCAGCAGTTACTCGACTAGCGGGACGAATGAGCAGTTCTTC. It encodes CASSYSTSGTNEQFF.

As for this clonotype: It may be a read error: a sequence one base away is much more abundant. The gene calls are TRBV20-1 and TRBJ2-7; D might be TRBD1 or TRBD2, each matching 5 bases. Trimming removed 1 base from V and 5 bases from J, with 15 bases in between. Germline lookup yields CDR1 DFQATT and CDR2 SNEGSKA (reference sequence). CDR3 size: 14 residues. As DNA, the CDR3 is TGCAGTGCTAGAGGGGGCGAGTTAGCGCACGAGCAGTACTTC. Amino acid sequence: CSARGGELAHEQYF.

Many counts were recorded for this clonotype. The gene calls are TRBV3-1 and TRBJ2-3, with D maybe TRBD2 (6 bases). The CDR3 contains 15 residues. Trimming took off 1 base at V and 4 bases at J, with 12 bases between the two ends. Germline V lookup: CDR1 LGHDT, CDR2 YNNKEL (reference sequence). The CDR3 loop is CASSQVAVGADTQYF. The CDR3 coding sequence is TGTGCCAGCAGCCAAGTAGCGGTAGGGGCAGATACGCAGTATTTT.

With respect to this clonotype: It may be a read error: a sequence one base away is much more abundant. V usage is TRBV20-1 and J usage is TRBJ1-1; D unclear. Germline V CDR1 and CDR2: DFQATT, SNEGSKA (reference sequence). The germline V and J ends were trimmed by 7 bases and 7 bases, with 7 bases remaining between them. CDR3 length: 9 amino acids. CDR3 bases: TGCAGTGTTACAGTTGAAGCTTTCTTT. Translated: CSVTVEAFF.

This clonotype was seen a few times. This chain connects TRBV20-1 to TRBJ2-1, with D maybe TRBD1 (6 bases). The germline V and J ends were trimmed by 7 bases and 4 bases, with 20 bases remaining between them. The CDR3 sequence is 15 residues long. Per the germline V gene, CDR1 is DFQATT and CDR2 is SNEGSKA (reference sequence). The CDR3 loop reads CSGAPWQGFYNEQFF. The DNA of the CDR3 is TGCAGTGGGGCCCCGTGGCAGGGGTTTTACAATGAGCAGTTCTTC.

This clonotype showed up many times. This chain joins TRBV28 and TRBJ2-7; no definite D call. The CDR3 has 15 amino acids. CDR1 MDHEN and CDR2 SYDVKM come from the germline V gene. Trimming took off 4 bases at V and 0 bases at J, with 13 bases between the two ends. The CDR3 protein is CASSSGSGVSYEQYF. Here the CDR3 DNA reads TGTGCCAGCAGTTCGGGCTCTGGGGTCTCCTACGAGCAGTACTTC. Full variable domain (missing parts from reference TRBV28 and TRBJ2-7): DVKVTQSSRYLVKRTGEKVFLECVQDMDHENMFWYRQDPGLGLRLIYFSYDVKMKEKGDIPEGYSVSREKKERFSLILESASTNQTSMYLCASSSGSGVSYEQYFGPGTRLTVT.

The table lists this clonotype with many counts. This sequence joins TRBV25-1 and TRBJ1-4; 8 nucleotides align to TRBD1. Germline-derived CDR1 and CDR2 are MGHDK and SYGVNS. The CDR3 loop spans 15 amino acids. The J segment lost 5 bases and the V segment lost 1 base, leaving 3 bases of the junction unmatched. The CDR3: CASSELGQENEKLFF. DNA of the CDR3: TGTGCCAGCAGTGAATTGGGACAGGAGAATGAAAAACTGTTTTTT. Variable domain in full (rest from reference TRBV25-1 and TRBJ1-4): EADIYQTPRYLVIGTGKKITLECSQTMGHDKMYWYQQDPGMELHLIHYSYGVNSTEKGDLSSESTVSRIRTEHFPLTLESARPSHTSQYLCASSELGQENEKLFFGSGTQLSVL.

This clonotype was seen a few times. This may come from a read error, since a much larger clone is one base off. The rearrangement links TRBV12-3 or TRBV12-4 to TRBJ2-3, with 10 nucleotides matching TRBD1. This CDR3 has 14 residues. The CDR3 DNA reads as TGTGTCAGCAGCTATGGGACAGGGGCAGATACGCAGTATTTT. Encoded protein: CVSSYGTGADTQYF.

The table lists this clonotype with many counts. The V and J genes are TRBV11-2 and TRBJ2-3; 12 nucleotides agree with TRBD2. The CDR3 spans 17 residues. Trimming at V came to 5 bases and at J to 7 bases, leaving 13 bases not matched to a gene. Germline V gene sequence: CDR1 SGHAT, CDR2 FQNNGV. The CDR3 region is CASSLGTSGLGRNTQYF. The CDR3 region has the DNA TGTGCCAGCAGCCTGGGGACTAGCGGGCTCGGCCGAAATACGCAGTATTTT.

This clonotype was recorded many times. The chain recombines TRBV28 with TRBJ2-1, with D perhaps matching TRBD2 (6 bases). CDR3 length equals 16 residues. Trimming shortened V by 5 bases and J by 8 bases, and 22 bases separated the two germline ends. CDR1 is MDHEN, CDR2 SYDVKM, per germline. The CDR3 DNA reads TGTGCCAGCAGTCCTATGACGGGACTCCCCGGGGATGAGCAGTTCTTC. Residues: CASSPMTGLPGDEQFF.

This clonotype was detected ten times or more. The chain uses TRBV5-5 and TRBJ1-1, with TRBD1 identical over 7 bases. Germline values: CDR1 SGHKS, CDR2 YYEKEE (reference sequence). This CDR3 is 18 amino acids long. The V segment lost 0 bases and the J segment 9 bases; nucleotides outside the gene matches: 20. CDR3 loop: CASSLVGWLGTDSTKAFF. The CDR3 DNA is TGTGCCAGCAGCTTGGTTGGTTGGCTAGGGACAGACTCCACCAAAGCTTTCTTT.

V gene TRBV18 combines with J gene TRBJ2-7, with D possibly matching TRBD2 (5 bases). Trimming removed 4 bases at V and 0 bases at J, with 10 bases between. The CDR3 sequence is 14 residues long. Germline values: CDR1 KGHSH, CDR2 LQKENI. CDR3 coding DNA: TGTGCCAGCTCACAGGACTCATTCTCCTACGAGCAGTACTTC. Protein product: CASSQDSFSYEQYF.

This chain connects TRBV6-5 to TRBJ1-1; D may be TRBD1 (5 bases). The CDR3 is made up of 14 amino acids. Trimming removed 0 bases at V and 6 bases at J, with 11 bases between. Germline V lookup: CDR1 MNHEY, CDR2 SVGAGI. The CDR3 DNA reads TGTGCCAGCAGTTACTCTACAGGCTTTGCTGAAGCTTTCTTT. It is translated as CASSYSTGFAEAFF.

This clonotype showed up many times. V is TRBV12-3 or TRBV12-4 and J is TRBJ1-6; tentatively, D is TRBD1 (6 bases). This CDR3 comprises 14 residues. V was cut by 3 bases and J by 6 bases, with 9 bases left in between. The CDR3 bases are TGTGCCAGCAGTTTTCAAGGGGGTAATTCACCCCTCCACTTT. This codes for CASSFQGGNSPLHF.

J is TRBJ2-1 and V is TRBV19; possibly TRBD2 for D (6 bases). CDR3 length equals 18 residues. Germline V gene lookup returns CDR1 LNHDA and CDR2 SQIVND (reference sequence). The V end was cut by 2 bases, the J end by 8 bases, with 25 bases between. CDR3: CASSIPPPGSGHSDEQFF. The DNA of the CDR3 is TGTGCCAGTAGTATACCTCCGCCCGGCAGCGGGCATTCGGATGAGCAGTTCTTC. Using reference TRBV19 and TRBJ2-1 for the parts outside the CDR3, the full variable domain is DGGITQSPKYLFRKEGQNVTLSCEQNLNHDAMYWYRQDPGQGLRLIYYSQIVNDFQKGDIAEGYSVSREKKESFPLTVTSAQKNPTAFYLCASSIPPPGSGHSDEQFFGPGTRLTVL.

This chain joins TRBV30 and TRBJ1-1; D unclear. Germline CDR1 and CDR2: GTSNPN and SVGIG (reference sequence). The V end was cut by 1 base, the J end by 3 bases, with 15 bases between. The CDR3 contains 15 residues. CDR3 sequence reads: CAWSELYFGDTEAFF. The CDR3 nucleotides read TGTGCCTGGAGTGAGCTTTACTTCGGTGACACTGAAGCTTTCTTT.

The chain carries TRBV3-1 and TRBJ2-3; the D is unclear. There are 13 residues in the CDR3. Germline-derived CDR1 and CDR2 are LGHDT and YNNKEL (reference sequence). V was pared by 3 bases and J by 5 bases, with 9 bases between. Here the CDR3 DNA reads TGTGCCAGCAGCCAGACCCAAGGAGATACGCAGTATTTT. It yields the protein CASSQTQGDTQYF.

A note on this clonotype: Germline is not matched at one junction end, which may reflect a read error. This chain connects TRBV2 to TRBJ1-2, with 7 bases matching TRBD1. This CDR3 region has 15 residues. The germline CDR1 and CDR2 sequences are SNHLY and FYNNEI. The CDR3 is CASSVRGTVNYGDTF. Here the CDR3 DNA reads TGTGCCAGCAGTGTTAGAGGGACAGTCAACTATGGCGACACCTTC.

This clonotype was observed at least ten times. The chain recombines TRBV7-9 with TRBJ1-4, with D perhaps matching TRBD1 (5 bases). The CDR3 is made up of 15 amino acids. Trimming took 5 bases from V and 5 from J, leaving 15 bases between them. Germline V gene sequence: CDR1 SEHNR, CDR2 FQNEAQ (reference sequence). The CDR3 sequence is CASSTEAGGNEKLFF. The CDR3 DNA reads TGTGCCAGCAGCACAGAGGCTGGGGGGAATGAAAAACTGTTTTTT.

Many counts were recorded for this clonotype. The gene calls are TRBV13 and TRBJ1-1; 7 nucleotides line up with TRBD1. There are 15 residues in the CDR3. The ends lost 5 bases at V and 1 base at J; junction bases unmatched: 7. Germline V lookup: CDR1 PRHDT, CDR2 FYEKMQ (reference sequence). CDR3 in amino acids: CASSPRDRSNTEAFF. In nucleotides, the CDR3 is TGTGCCAGCAGCCCCCGGGACAGATCGAACACTGAAGCTTTCTTT.

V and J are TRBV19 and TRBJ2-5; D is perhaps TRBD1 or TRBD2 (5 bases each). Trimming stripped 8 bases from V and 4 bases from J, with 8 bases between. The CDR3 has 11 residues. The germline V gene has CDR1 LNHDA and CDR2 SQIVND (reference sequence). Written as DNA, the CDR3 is TGTGCCAGTGGGACGAGAGAGACCCAGTACTTC. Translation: CASGTRETQYF.

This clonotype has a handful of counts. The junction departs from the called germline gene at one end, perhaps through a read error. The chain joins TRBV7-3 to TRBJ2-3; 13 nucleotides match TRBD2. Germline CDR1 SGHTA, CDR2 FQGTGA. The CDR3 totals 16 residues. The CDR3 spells CASSQGTSGATGTQYF. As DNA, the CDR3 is TGTGCCAGCAGCCAAGGGACTAGCGGGGCCACAGGTACGCAGTATTTT.

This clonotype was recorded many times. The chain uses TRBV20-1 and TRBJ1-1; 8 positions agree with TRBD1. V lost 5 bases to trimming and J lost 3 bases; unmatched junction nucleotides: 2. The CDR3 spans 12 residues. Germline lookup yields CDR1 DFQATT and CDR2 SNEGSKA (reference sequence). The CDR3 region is CSAGQGDTEAFF. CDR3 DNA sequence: TGCAGTGCTGGACAGGGCGACACTGAAGCTTTCTTT.

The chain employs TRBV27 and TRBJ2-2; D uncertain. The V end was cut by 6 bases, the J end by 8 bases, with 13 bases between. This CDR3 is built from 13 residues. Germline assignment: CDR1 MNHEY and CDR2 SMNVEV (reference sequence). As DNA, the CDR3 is TGTGCCAGCAGACGAGGCGGTGCAGGGGAGCTGTTTTTT. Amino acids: CASRRGGAGELFF.

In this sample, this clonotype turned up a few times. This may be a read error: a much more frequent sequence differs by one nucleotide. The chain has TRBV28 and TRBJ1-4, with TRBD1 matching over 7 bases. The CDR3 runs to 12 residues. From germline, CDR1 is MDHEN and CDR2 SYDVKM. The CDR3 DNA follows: TGTGTCAGCACTGGACAGGTTGAAAAACTGTTTTTT. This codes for CVSTGQVEKLFF.